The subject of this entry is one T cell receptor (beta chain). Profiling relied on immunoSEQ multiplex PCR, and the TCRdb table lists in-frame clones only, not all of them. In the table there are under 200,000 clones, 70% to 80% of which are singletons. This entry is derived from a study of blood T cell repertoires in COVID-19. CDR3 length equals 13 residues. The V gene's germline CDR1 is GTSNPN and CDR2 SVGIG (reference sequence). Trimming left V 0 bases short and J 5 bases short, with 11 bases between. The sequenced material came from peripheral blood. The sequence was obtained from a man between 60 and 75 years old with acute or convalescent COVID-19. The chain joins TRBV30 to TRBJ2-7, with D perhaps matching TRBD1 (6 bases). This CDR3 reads CAWSVNRANEQYF. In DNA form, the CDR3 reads TGTGCCTGGAGTGTAAACAGGGCGAACGAGCAGTACTTC.